One sample yielded the 16 T cell receptor beta chains listed below, sequenced in a study of T cells after yellow fever vaccination. TCRdb re-called the 5' RACE reads with MiXCR, one entry per CDR3 protein. The table records 450,000 to 600,000 distinct CDR3 sequences, about a sixth of them present only once. The material sequenced was PBMCs, taken about 5 days after the first yellow fever vaccination. Receptor source: a man younger than 35 who received the YFV17D yellow fever vaccine.

This clonotype has only a few counts. The chain employs TRBV28 and TRBJ1-2, with 9 positions matching TRBD1. Losses at the gene ends were 5 bases for V and 4 bases for J; bases not matched to a gene: 11. The CDR3 is 16 residues long. Germline assignment: CDR1 MDHEN and CDR2 SYDVKM. The CDR3 protein is CASSPSPGQGSYGYTF. The DNA of the CDR3 is TGTGCCAGCAGTCCATCCCCGGGACAGGGTTCCTATGGCTACACCTTC.

This clonotype turned up a few times. This chain connects TRBV7-6 to TRBJ1-1; D possibly corresponds to TRBD1 (6 bases). In germline, CDR1 is SGHVS, CDR2 FNYEAQ. This CDR3 contains 14 residues. V was shortened by 4 bases and J by 6 bases, with 15 bases between the two germline ends. CDR3: CASSWAGDVAEAFF. The CDR3 DNA reads TGTGCCAGCAGCTGGGCAGGGGACGTTGCTGAAGCTTTCTTT.

This clonotype occurred once. The rearrangement joins TRBV4-2 to TRBJ1-3; D is uncertain. From germline, CDR1 is LGHNA and CDR2 YNFKEQ. CDR3 length equals 15 residues. The V and J ends lost 0 bases and 7 bases respectively, with 13 bases between them. CDR3 in DNA: TGTGCCAGCAGCCAAGATTGGGGTAGGAGGAACACCATATATTTT. Encoded protein: CASSQDWGRRNTIYF.

This clonotype has a count of ten or more. This chain uses TRBV19 with TRBJ1-1; D gene uncertain. V lost 3 bases, J lost 7 bases, and 15 bases lay in between. The CDR3 totals 14 residues. Germline V lookup: CDR1 LNHDA, CDR2 SQIVND (reference sequence). The CDR3 DNA sequence: TGTGCCAGTAGTATGACGAGGGTGGGCGGTGAAGCTTTCTTT. Amino acid sequence: CASSMTRVGGEAFF. Looking up the rest from reference TRBV19 and TRBJ1-1 gives the full variable domain: DGGITQSPKYLFRKEGQNVTLSCEQNLNHDAMYWYRQDPGQGLRLIYYSQIVNDFQKGDIAEGYSVSREKKESFPLTVTSAQKNPTAFYLCASSMTRVGGEAFFGQGTRLTVV.

This clonotype appeared a few times. CDR3 residues: CASNQGARNTIYF. CDR3 DNA sequence: TGTGCCAGCAACCAGGGGGCGCGAAACACCATATATTTT. The chain uses TRBV7-9 and TRBJ1-3, with TRBD1 matching 8 bases. The CDR3 has 13 amino acids. Per germline, CDR1 SEHNR and CDR2 FQNEAQ (reference sequence). V dropped 7 bases and J dropped 5; count of bases not matched to a gene: 4.

This sequence joins TRBV4-3 and TRBJ1-1; a weak D match, TRBD1 (5 bases). Trimming removed 5 bases at V and 4 bases at J, with 14 bases between. CDR1 is LGHNA and CDR2 is YSLEER in the germline V gene. The CDR3 has 14 amino acids. In DNA, the CDR3 is TGCGCCAGCAGCGTACCGGGGCAAGCCACTGAAGCTTTCTTT. Residues: CASSVPGQATEAFF.

The J gene is TRBJ1-5, the V gene TRBV4-1, with 7 positions matching TRBD1. This CDR3 contains 16 residues. Germline CDR1 reads MGHRA; CDR2 reads YSYEKL. V trimming: 3 bases; J trimming: 0 bases; junction bases outside the gene matches: 5. CDR3 residues: CASSHQQGHSNQPQHF. CDR3 nucleotide sequence: TGCGCCAGCAGCCACCAACAGGGGCATAGCAATCAGCCCCAGCATTTT.

This chain connects TRBV7-3 to TRBJ2-1, with a possible D match to TRBD1 (6 bases). The germline CDR1 and CDR2 sequences are SGHTA and FQGTGA. V dropped 5 bases and J dropped 6 bases, with 17 bases sitting between them. The CDR3 is 15 amino acids. In DNA, the CDR3 is TGTGCCAGCAGCCCCAGACAGGCTGGTCGCAATGAGCAGTTCTTC. It is translated as CASSPRQAGRNEQFF.

The gene calls are TRBV20-1 and TRBJ2-7; D not certain. Trimming removed 2 bases at V and 6 bases at J, with 11 bases between. The CDR3 is 12 amino acids. Germline loops: CDR1 DFQATT, CDR2 SNEGSKA (reference sequence). The CDR3 nucleotides read TGCAGTGCTAGACGGCCCCTGGGCGAGCAGTACGTC. It encodes CSARRPLGEQYV.

V gene TRBV11-2 combines with J gene TRBJ2-2; D is unclear. The CDR3 loop spans 11 amino acids. Germline lookup yields CDR1 SGHAT and CDR2 FQNNGV. Deletions cut 8 bases from V and 5 bases from J, with 6 bases between. In nucleotides, the CDR3 is TGTGCCAGCCTGGCGACCGGGGAGCTGTTTTTT. Translating it yields CASLATGELFF.

This clonotype appeared a single time. This rearrangement joins TRBV29-1 to TRBJ2-3; D is uncertain. The CDR3 runs 11 residues. V gave up 7 bases and J gave up 3 bases, with 8 bases separating them. CDR1 and CDR2 (germline): SQVTM, ANQGSEA. The CDR3 region has the DNA TGCAGCGCCTCCGGGACAGATACGCAGTATTTT. This sequence encodes CSASGTDTQYF.

The gene calls are TRBV20-1 and TRBJ2-7; D is perhaps TRBD1 (5 bases). V was clipped by 3 bases and J by 0 bases, with 9 bases between them. Germline CDR1 and CDR2: DFQATT and SNEGSKA (reference sequence). CDR3 length: 13 residues. CDR3: CSASRGSSYEQYF. Written as DNA, the CDR3 is TGCAGTGCTAGTAGGGGAAGCTCCTACGAGCAGTACTTC.

The V call is TRBV3-1, the J call TRBJ2-3, with D perhaps assigned TRBD1 or TRBD2 (6 bases each). This CDR3 is built from 22 residues. The V end lost 0 bases, the J end lost 2 bases, and 30 bases lay between the germline ends. Germline V gene sequence: CDR1 LGHDT, CDR2 YNNKEL (reference sequence). The CDR3 DNA sequence: TGTGCCAGCAGCCAAGATCGAGGCGGCGGGATGGTGAGACAGGTATACACAGATACGCAGTATTTT. This translates into CASSQDRGGGMVRQVYTDTQYF.

This clonotype was observed a few times. The rearrangement joins TRBV7-2 to TRBJ2-7; possible D gene TRBD2, 5 bases. V was trimmed by 7 bases and J by 7 bases, leaving 14 bases between them. Germline V CDR1 and CDR2: SGHTA, FQGNSA. This CDR3 has 12 residues. The CDR3 loop is CASTSTRGEQYF. Here the CDR3 DNA reads TGTGCCAGCACCTCCACCCGAGGGGAGCAGTACTTC.

The rearrangement joins TRBV5-4 to TRBJ1-3; TRBD1 might be the D (5 bases). There are 16 residues in the CDR3. V was clipped by 4 bases and J by 0 bases, with 14 bases between them. The germline V gene has CDR1 SGHNT and CDR2 YYREEE (reference sequence). The CDR3 region is CASSPGAGYSGNTIYF. CDR3 sequence (DNA): TGTGCCAGCAGCCCCGGAGCAGGGTACTCTGGAAACACCATATATTTT.

There are a few counts of this clonotype. J is TRBJ1-2 and V is TRBV12-3 or TRBV12-4; a possible D gene is TRBD1 (5 bases). The CDR3 contains 14 residues. With 2 bases removed from V and 4 bases from J, the gap between germline ends came to 11 bases. The CDR3 DNA is TGTGCCAGCAGTTTACAGCTTCAGGGCTATGGCTACACCTTC. It codes for CASSLQLQGYGYTF.